The following is a TCR beta chain sequence with its context. The CDR3 covers 17 residues. Germline V gives CDR1 KGHDR, CDR2 SFDVKD. The trim removed 6 bases at V and 2 bases at J, leaving 7 bases unmatched. It was template switching that added a universal primer site, and there were unique molecular identifiers on the cDNA. TCRdb passed the 5' RACE reads through MiXCR, listing each CDR3 protein once. The data show more than 350,000 distinct CDR3 sequences, 9% seen once. These data belong to a study of identical twins. Sequenced: naive T cells sorted from blood. The J gene is TRBJ2-5, the V gene TRBV24-1; 14 bases map to TRBD2. The receptor was isolated from a woman aged 50 to 60 in good health. In nucleotides, the CDR3 is TGTGCCACCAGTCCGGGACTAGCGGGAGTGAGGCAAGAGACCCAGTACTTC. Protein sequence: CATSPGLAGVRQETQYF.